This TCR beta chain stems from a study of shared clonotypes between healthy human individuals. Naive-designated CD8 cells lacked CD45RO, were positively enriched for CCR7, and omitted terminally differentiated effector memory CD45RA+ cells. Donors were healthy HIV-negative adults without recently reported acute infections or vaccinations. Replicate PCRs run on sorted subsets employed 200 ng DNA, 30,000 to 35,000 T cell genomes. Assay used: immunoSEQ multiplex PCR; TCRdb lists only in-frame clones, some missing. The top ten hold over 0.1% of the sample, which has hundreds of thousands of clones, 85% to 95% seen once. The sequence was collected from a woman aged 25 to 45 in good health. The sample taken for sequencing was naive CD8+ T cells sorted from blood.

CDR3 DNA sequence: TGTGCCAGCTCAACCAGGGGGCGATCCTACGAGCAGTACTTC. It yields the protein CASSTRGRSYEQYF. This sequence joins TRBV18 and TRBJ2-7, with 8 bases matching TRBD1. Looked up from germline, CDR1 is KGHSH and CDR2 is LQKENI. V lost 5 bases, J lost 1 base, and 4 bases stayed unmatched. The CDR3 is 14 amino acids.